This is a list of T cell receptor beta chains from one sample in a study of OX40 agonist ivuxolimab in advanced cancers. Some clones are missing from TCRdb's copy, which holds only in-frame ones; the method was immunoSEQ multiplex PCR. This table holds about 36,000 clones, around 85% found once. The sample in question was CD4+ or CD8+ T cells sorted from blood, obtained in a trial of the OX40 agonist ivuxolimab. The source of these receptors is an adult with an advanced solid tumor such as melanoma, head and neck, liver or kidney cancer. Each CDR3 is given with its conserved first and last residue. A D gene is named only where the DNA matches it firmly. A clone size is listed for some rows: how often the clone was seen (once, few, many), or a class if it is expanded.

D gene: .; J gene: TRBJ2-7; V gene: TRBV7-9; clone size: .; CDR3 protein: CASSPRQGGFYEQYF; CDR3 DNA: TGTGCCAGCAGCCCGAGACAGGGAGGGTTTTACGAGCAGTACTTC
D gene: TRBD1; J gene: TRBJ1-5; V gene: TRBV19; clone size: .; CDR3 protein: CASSTGGHSNQPQHF; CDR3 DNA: TGTGCCAGTAGTACAGGGGGTCATAGCAATCAGCCCCAGCATTTT
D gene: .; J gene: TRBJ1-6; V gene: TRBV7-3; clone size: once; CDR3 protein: CASSLSVGWTDSPLHF; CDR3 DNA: TGTGCCAGCAGCTTAAGTGTTGGGTGGACAGACTCACCCCTCCACTTT
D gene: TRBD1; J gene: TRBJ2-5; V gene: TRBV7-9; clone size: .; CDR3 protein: CASSTGTGVGKTQYF; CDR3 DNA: TGTGCCAGCAGCACTGGGACAGGGGTTGGGAAGACCCAGTACTTC
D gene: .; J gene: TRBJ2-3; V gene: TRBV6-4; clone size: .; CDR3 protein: CASSARTASTDTQYF; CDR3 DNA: TGTGCCAGCAGTGCTAGGACAGCGAGCACAGATACGCAGTATTTT
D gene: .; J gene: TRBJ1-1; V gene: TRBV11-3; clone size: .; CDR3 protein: CASSFGREGTEAFF; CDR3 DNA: TGTGCCAGCAGCTTTGGGAGGGAGGGCACTGAAGCTTTCTTT
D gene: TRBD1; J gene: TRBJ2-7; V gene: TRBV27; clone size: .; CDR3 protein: CASSLLGTASYEQYF; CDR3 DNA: TGTGCCAGCAGTTTACTGGGGACAGCCTCCTACGAGCAGTACTTC
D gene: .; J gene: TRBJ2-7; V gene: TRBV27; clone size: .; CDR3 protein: CASSRGRSYEQYF; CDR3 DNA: TGTGCCAGCAGCAGGGGAAGGTCCTACGAGCAGTACTTC
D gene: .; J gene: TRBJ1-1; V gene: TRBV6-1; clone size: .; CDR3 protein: CASLLWAEAFF; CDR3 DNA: TGTGCCAGCCTTCTATGGGCTGAAGCTTTCTTT
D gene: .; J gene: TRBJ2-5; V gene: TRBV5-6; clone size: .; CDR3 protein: CASTGQKETQYF; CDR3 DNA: TGTGCCAGCACAGGGCAGAAAGAGACCCAGTACTTC
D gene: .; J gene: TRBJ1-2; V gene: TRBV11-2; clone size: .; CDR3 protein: CASSFQNYGYTF; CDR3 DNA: TGTGCCAGCAGTTTTCAGAACTATGGCTACACCTTC
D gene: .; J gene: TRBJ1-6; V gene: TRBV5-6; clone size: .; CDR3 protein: CASSFTGLSYNSPLHF; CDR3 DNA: TGTGCCAGCAGCTTTACAGGCCTCTCCTATAATTCACCCCTCCACTTT
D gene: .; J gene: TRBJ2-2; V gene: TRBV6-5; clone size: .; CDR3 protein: CASSHRGGNTGELFF; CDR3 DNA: TGTGCCAGCAGCCACAGGGGGGGAAACACCGGGGAGCTGTTTTTT
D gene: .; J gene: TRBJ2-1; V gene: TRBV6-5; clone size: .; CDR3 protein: CASSYGGPDEQFF; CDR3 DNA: TGTGCCAGCAGTTACGGGGGGCCCGATGAGCAGTTCTTC
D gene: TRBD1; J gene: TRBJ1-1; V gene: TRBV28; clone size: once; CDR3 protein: CASRGQANPAFF; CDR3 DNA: TGTGCCAGCAGGGGACAGGCTAACCCAGCTTTCTTT
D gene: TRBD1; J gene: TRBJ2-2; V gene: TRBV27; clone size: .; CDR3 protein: CASSWQTSGGANTGELFF; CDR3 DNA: TGTGCCAGCAGTTGGCAAACATCAGGGGGCGCGAACACCGGGGAGCTGTTTTTT
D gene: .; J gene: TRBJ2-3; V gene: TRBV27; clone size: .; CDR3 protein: CASKSMGDTQYF; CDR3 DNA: TGTGCCAGCAAGTCAATGGGAGATACGCAGTATTTT
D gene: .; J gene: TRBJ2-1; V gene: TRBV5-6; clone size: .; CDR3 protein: CASSLPGPGYHEQFF; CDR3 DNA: TGTGCCAGCAGCTTACCGGGCCCCGGGTACCATGAGCAGTTCTTC
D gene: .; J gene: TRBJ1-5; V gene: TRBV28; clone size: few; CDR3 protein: CASSLSQPQHF; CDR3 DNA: TGTGCCAGCAGTTTGAGTCAGCCCCAGCATTTT
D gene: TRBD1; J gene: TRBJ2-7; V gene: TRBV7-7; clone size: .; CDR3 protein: CASSPGQSSYEQYF; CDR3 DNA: TGTGCCAGCAGCCCGGGACAGAGCTCCTACGAGCAGTACTTC
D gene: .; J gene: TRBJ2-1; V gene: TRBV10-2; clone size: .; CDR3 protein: CASSPTDNEQFF; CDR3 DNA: TGCGCCAGCAGCCCCACCGACAATGAGCAGTTCTTC
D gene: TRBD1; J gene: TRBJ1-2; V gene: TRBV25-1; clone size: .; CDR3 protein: CASSEWAIDFRDSYGYTF; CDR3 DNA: TGTGCCAGCAGTGAATGGGCAATTGACTTTCGGGACAGCTATGGCTACACCTTC
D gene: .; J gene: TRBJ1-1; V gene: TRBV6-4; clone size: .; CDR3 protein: CASSTLKDPLEAMNTEAFF; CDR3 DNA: TGTGCCAGCAGTACTCTTAAAGACCCGCTGGAGGCTATGAACACTGAAGCTTTCTTT
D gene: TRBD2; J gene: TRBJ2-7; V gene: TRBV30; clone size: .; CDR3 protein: CAWSGLAGTYEQYF; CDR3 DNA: TGTGCCTGGAGTGGACTAGCGGGCACCTACGAGCAGTACTTC
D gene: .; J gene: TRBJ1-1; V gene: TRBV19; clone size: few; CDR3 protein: CASSIYSGQENTEAFF; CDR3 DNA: TGTGCCAGTAGTATTTATTCGGGTCAGGAGAACACTGAAGCTTTCTTT
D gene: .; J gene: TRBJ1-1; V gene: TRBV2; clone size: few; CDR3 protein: CASSPPGATEAFF; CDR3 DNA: TGTGCCAGCAGTCCCCCAGGGGCCACTGAAGCTTTCTTT
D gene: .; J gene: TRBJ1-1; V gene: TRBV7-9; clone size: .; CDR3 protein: CASSKDLNTEAFF; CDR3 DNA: TGTGCCAGCTCGAAGGACCTGAACACTGAAGCTTTCTTT
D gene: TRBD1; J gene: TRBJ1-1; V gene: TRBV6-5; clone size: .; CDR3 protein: CASRRTGGANTEAFF; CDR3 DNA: TGTGCCAGCAGAAGGACAGGGGGTGCGAACACTGAAGCTTTCTTT
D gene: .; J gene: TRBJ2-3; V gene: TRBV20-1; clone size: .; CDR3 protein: CSGVTDTQYF; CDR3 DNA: TGCAGCGGGGTCACAGATACGCAGTATTTT
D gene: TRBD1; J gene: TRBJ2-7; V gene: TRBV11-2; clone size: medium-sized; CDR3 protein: CASRDRGMYEQYF; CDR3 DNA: TGTGCCTCTCGGGACAGGGGTATGTACGAGCAGTACTTC
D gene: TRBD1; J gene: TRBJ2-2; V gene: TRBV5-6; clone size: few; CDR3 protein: CASSPLTGQGAGELFF; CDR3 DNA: TGTGCCAGCAGCCCCCTTACGGGACAGGGGGCCGGGGAGCTGTTTTTT
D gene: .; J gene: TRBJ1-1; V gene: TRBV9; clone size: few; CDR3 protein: CASSVDPGTNTEAFF; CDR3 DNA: TGTGCCAGCAGCGTAGACCCAGGGACGAACACTGAAGCTTTCTTT
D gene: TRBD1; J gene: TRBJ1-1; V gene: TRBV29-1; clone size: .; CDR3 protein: CSVETNRGVPTEAFF; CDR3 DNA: TGCAGCGTTGAAACTAACAGGGGGGTTCCCACTGAAGCTTTCTTT
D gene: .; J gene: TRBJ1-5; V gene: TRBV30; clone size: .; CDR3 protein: CAWSVRPSRSQPQHF; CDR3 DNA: TGTGCCTGGAGTGTAAGGCCTAGTCGGAGTCAGCCCCAGCATTTT
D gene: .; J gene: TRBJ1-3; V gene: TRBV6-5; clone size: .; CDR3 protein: CASSYENTIYF; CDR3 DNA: TGTGCCAGCAGTTATGAAAACACCATATATTTT
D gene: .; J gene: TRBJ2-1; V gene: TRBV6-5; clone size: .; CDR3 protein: CASRAGPNSYNEQFF; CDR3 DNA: TGTGCCAGCAGAGCTGGACCCAACTCCTACAATGAGCAGTTCTTC
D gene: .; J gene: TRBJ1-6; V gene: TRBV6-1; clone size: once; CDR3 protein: CASSVFIVGTANSPLHF; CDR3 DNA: TGTGCCAGCAGTGTGTTCATTGTAGGAACAGCGAATTCACCCCTCCACTTT
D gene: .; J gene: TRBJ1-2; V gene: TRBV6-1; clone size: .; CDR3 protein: CASSVTANYGYTF; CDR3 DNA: TGTGCCAGCAGCGTCACGGCTAACTATGGCTACACCTTC
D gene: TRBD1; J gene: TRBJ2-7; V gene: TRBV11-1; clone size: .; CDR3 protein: CASSAGQGSYEQYF; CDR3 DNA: TGTGCCAGCAGCGCAGGACAGGGGTCCTACGAGCAGTACTTC
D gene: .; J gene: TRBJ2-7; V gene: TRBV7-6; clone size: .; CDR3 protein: CASSSRGRGYYEQYF; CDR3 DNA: TGTGCCAGCAGCTCGAGAGGGCGCGGTTACTACGAGCAGTACTTC
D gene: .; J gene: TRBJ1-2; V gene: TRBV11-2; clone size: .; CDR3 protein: CASSSPRFNYGYTF; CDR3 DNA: TGTGCCAGCAGCTCTCCCCGCTTTAACTATGGCTACACCTTC
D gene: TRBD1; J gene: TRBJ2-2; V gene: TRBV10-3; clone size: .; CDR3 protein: CAISGGQGDTGELFF; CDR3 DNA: TGTGCCATCAGTGGAGGTCAGGGGGACACCGGGGAGCTGTTTTTT
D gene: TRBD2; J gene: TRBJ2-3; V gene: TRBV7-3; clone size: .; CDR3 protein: CASSLVGGTSGVTDTQYF; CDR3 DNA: TGTGCCAGCAGCTTGGTCGGGGGAACTAGCGGGGTCACAGATACGCAGTATTTT
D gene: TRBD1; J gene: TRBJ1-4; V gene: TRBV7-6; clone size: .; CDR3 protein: CASSPRQGREKLFF; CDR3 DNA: TGTGCCAGCAGCCCCCGACAGGGCCGAGAAAAACTGTTTTTT
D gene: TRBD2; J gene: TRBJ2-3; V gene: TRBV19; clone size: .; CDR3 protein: CASSPPFLAGVPDTQYF; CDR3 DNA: TGTGCCAGTAGTCCCCCCTTTCTAGCGGGGGTGCCAGATACGCAGTATTTT
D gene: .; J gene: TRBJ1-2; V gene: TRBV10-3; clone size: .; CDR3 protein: CAIKGGGGYGYTF; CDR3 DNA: TGTGCCATCAAGGGAGGTGGGGGCTATGGCTACACCTTC